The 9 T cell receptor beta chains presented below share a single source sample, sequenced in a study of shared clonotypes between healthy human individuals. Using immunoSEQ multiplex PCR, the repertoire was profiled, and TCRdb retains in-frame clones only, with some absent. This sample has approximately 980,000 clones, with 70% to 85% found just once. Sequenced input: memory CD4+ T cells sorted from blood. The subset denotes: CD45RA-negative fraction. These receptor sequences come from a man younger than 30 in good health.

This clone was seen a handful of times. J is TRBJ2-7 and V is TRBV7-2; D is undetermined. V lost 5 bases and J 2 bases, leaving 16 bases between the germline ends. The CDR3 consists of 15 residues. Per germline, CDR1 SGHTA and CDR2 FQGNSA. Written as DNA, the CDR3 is TGTGCCAGCAGCACGAGCCTCGGTTCTACCTACGAGCAGTACTTC. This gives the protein CASSTSLGSTYEQYF.

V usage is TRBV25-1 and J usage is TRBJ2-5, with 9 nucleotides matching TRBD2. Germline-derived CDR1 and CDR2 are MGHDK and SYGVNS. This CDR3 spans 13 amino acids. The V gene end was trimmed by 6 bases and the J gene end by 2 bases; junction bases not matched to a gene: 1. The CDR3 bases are TGTGCCAGCAGGCGGGGGGGGCAAGAGACCCAGTACTTC. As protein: CASRRGGQETQYF. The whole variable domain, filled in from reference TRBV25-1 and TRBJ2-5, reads EADIYQTPRYLVIGTGKKITLECSQTMGHDKMYWYQQDPGMELHLIHYSYGVNSTEKGDLSSESTVSRIRTEHFPLTLESARPSHTSQYLCASRRGGQETQYFGPGTRLLVL.

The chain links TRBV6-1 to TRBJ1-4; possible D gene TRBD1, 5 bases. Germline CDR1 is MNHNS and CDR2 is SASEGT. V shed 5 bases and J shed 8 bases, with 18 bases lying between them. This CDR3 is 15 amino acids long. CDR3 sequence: CASSIGVTDYEKLFF. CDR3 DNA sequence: TGTGCCAGCAGTATAGGGGTGACGGACTACGAAAAACTGTTTTTT.

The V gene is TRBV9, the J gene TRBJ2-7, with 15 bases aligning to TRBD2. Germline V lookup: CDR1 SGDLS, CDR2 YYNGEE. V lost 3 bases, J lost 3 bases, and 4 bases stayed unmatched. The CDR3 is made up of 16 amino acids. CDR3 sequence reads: CASSEGLAGGSYEQYF. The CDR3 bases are TGTGCCAGCAGCGAAGGACTAGCGGGAGGGAGCTACGAGCAGTACTTC.

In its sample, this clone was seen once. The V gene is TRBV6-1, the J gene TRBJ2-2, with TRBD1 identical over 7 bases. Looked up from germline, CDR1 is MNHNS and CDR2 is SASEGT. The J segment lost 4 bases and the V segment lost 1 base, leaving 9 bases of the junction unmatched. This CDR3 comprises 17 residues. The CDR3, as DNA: TGTGCCAGCAGTGAAGGCAAGGGGACAGTACTCACCGGGGAGCTGTTTTTT. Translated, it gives CASSEGKGTVLTGELFF.

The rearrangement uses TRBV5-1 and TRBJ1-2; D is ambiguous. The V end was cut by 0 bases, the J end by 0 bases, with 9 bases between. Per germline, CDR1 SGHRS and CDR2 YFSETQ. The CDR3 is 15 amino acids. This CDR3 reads CASSLAAGTNYGYTF. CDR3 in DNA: TGCGCCAGCAGCTTGGCGGCCGGGACTAACTATGGCTACACCTTC.

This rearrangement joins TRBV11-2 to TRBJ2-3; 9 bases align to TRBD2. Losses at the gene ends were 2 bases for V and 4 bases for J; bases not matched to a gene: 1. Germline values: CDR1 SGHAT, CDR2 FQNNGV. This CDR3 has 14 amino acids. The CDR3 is CASSLIAGADTQYF. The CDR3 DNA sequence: TGTGCCAGCAGCTTAATAGCGGGAGCAGATACGCAGTATTTT. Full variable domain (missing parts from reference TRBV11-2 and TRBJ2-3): EAGVAQSPRYKIIEKRQSVAFWCNPISGHATLYWYQQILGQGPKLLIQFQNNGVVDDSQLPKDRFSAERLKGVDSTLKIQPAKLEDSAVYLCASSLIAGADTQYFGPGTRLTVL.

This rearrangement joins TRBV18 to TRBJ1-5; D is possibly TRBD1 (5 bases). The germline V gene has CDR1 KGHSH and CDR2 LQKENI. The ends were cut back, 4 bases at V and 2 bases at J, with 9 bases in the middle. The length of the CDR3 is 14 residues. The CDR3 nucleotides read TGTGCCAGCTCACAAGAGGGACGCAATCAGCCCCAGCATTTT. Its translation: CASSQEGRNQPQHF.

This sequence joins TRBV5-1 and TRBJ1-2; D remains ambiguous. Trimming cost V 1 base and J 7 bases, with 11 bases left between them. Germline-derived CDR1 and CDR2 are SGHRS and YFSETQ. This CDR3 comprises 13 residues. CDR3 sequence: CASSLKFGFGYTF. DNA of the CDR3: TGCGCCAGCAGCTTGAAATTCGGTTTTGGCTACACCTTC.